These 23 T cell receptor beta chains were all obtained from the same sample, sequenced in a study of metastatic and nonmetastatic thyroid tumors (TCRdb year 2020). None of the patients had been given any treatment before thyroid surgery. Library preparation was by PCR. Sequencing used an Illumina HiSeq 4000. The raw public data were reprocessed by TCRdb itself: fastp quality trimming at Q25, MiXCR clonotype calling, in-frame beta chains only. The sample contains around 24,000 clones, around 25% of them found a single time. The ten largest clones take up roughly 12% of the sample. The specimen was tumor tissue. These receptors were collected from a male donor with papillary thyroid cancer or a benign thyroid nodule (not recorded which). Some clones in this sample may be carry-over from other donors' samples.

There are a few counts of this clone. Other nucleotide sequences in the sample specify the same CDR3. This sequence joins TRBV10-3 and TRBJ2-5; 11 nucleotides line up with TRBD2. Germline V CDR1 and CDR2: ENHRY, SYGVKD. The CDR3 loop spans 16 amino acids. Trimming at V came to 5 bases and at J to 7 bases, leaving 12 bases not matched to a gene. The chain's CDR3 is CAISLGVAGGPGTQYF. Written as DNA, the CDR3 is TGTGCCATCAGTCTGGGGGTAGCGGGAGGGCCGGGGACCCAGTACTTC.

This chain links TRBV7-8 with TRBJ2-5; D gene uncertain. The CDR3 has 12 residues. Germline CDR1 reads SGHVS; CDR2 reads FQNEAQ. V gave up 0 bases and J gave up 7 bases, with 6 bases separating them. Here the CDR3 DNA reads TGTGCCAGCAGCTTAGCGCTGGTGACCCAGTACTTC. It encodes CASSLALVTQYF.

By share, this clone counts as medium-sized (0.01 to 0.1%). The rearrangement links TRBV10-3 to TRBJ2-7, with 10 positions matching TRBD2. The CDR3 has 14 amino acids. V shed 2 bases and J 2 bases; nucleotides not matched to a gene: 0. In germline, CDR1 is ENHRY, CDR2 SYGVKD. In DNA form, the CDR3 reads TGTGCCATCAGTGAGCTAGCGGGGGCCTACGAGCAGTACTTC. Its protein is CAISELAGAYEQYF.

This clone ranks as medium-sized. V is TRBV6-5 and J is TRBJ2-1; D is possibly TRBD2 (6 bases). The CDR3 consists of 15 residues. V shed 1 base and J shed 4 bases, with 11 bases lying between them. CDR1 is MNHEY, CDR2 SVGAGI, per germline. The CDR3 here is CASSYLPGLYNEQFF. Here the CDR3 DNA reads TGTGCCAGCAGTTACTTACCGGGACTTTACAATGAGCAGTTCTTC.

This clone was counted many times. This chain joins TRBV18 and TRBJ1-6; D is unresolved. V lost 3 bases and J 10 bases, leaving 7 bases between the germline ends. Per the germline V gene, CDR1 is KGHSH and CDR2 is LQKENI. The CDR3 extends over 12 amino acids. The CDR3 DNA reads as TGTGCCAGCTCACCCGAACCCTCACCCCTCCACTTT. This codes for CASSPEPSPLHF.

With respect to this clone: Given a much more abundant clone one base away, this may be a read error. The CDR3 region has the DNA TGTGCCACCAGCCCATGGGTGAACACTGAAGCTTTCTTT. Its protein is CATSPWVNTEAFF. The rearrangement links TRBV15 to TRBJ1-1; unclear D gene. Per the germline V gene, CDR1 is LNHNV and CDR2 is YYDKDF (reference sequence). The CDR3 has 13 residues. The V and J ends lost 5 bases and 0 bases respectively, with 7 bases between them.

This clone was counted only a few times. The CDR3 reads CASSLTAASNQPQHF. The CDR3 DNA is TGTGCCAGCTCCCTCACAGCGGCTAGCAATCAGCCCCAGCATTTT. V gene TRBV18 combines with J gene TRBJ1-5; D is unresolved. This CDR3 has 15 amino acids. V was trimmed by 6 bases and J by 0 bases, leaving 12 bases between them. From germline, CDR1 is KGHSH and CDR2 LQKENI. Variable domain in full (rest from reference TRBV18 and TRBJ1-5): NAGVMQNPRHLVRRRGQEARLRCSPMKGHSHVYWYRQLPEEGLKFMVYLQKENIIDESGMPKERFSAEFPKEGPSILRIQQVVRGDSAAYFCASSLTAASNQPQHFGDGTRLSIL.

The genes are TRBV5-1 and TRBJ2-2; no clear D gene. Germline V gene data show CDR1 as SGHRS and CDR2 as YFSETQ. The V end was cut by 4 bases, the J end by 0 bases, with 10 bases between. The CDR3 extends over 15 amino acids. The CDR3 DNA is TGCGCCAGCAGCCCGTATAACCCGAACACCGGGGAGCTGTTTTTT. It codes for CASSPYNPNTGELFF.

Judged by abundance, this clone is medium-sized. The chain is built from TRBV28 and TRBJ1-1; TRBD1 aligns across 7 bases. Losses at the gene ends were 5 bases for V and 5 bases for J; bases not matched to a gene: 2. The CDR3 has 12 amino acids. Per germline, CDR1 MDHEN and CDR2 SYDVKM. CDR3 in DNA: TGTGCCAGCAGTCTGACAGGGACTGAAGCTTTCTTT. Amino acid sequence: CASSLTGTEAFF.

The rearrangement joins TRBV28 to TRBJ2-5; tentatively, D is TRBD2 (6 bases). This CDR3 is 14 amino acids long. CDR1 is MDHEN and CDR2 is SYDVKM in the germline V gene. The V end was cut by 7 bases, the J end by 1 base, with 13 bases between. The DNA of the CDR3 is TGTGCCAGCATTCGGGACTGCCTCCAAGAGACCCAGTACTTC. Protein sequence: CASIRDCLQETQYF.

Many counts were recorded for this clone. The chain links TRBV27 to TRBJ1-3; D not resolved. The CDR3 sequence is 11 residues long. In germline, CDR1 is MNHEY, CDR2 SMNVEV (reference sequence). The V gene lost 6 bases and the J gene lost 8 bases, with 8 bases spanning the gap. CDR3 in DNA: TGTGCCAGCAGGGGGTTAGACACCATATATTTT. Translation gives CASRGLDTIYF.

This clone was picked up a small number of times. Germline and junction disagree at one end, which may indicate a read error. The chain joins TRBV7-7 to TRBJ2-3, with D unclear. CDR1 and CDR2 from the germline V gene are SSHAT and FNYEAQ (reference sequence). The CDR3 is 13 amino acids. CDR3 DNA: TGTGCTAGCAGCCCCTTCGGTCCAGATACGCAGTATTTT. Amino acid sequence: CASSPFGPDTQYF. The full variable domain, completed using reference TRBV7-7 and TRBJ2-3, is GAGVSQSPRYKVTKRGQDVTLRCDPISSHATLYWYQQALGQGPEFLTYFNYEAQPDKSGLPSDRFSAERPEGSISTLTIQRTEQRDSAMYRCASSPFGPDTQYFGPGTRLTVL.

Many counts were recorded for this clone. This chain connects TRBV28 to TRBJ2-6; D unresolved. Per germline, CDR1 MDHEN and CDR2 SYDVKM. V lost 2 bases and J lost 0, with 11 bases in between. There are 17 residues in the CDR3. The CDR3 sequence: CASSLELLSSGANVLTF. The DNA of the CDR3 is TGTGCCAGCAGTTTAGAACTGTTATCCTCTGGGGCCAACGTCCTGACTTTC.

Comments on this clone: It may be a read error: a sequence one base away is much more abundant. The chain is built from TRBV5-4 and TRBJ2-1; no clear D. V was pared by 7 bases and J by 8 bases, with 16 bases between. This CDR3 has 13 amino acids. Germline assignment: CDR1 SGHNT and CDR2 YYREEE (reference sequence). CDR3: CASADGVWDEQFF. The CDR3 DNA is TGTGCCAGCGCCGATGGGGTCTGGGATGAGCAGTTCTTC.

Notes on this clone: A much larger clone differs by one base, so this may be a read error. The V and J genes are TRBV12-3 or TRBV12-4 and TRBJ2-1; D ambiguous. The CDR3 is 13 amino acids. With 1 base removed from V and 7 bases from J, the gap between germline ends came to 8 bases. The CDR3, as DNA: TGTGCCAGCAGTTTAGGACCCAATAATGAGCAGTTCTTC. Its translation is CASSLGPNNEQFF.

Turning to this clone: This sample includes further DNA sequences coding for the same CDR3. This sequence joins TRBV6-2 or TRBV6-3 and TRBJ2-1, with 7 positions matching TRBD1. The CDR3 runs to 17 residues. Germline trimming cut 0 bases from V and 8 bases from J; bases unmatched to any gene: 13. Germline V gives CDR1 MNHEY, CDR2 SVGEGT. The CDR3 DNA reads as TGTGCCAGCAGTTACTCTAACGGACAGGTTTTAGTAGATGAGCAGTTCTTC. Protein sequence: CASSYSNGQVLVDEQFF.

This clone was recorded at least ten times. V usage is TRBV7-8 and J usage is TRBJ2-7; 10 bases fit TRBD1. CDR3 length: 15 residues. Germline CDR1 and CDR2: SGHVS and FQNEAQ. J lost 6 bases, V lost 2 bases, and 7 bases had no gene match. The CDR3 nucleotides read TGTGCCAGCAGCTTAAGCTGGGACAGGGGCGGCGAGCAGTACTTC. Protein sequence: CASSLSWDRGGEQYF.

The chain recombines TRBV6-1 with TRBJ2-3; tentative D call: TRBD1 (6 bases). Germline-derived CDR1 and CDR2 are MNHNS and SASEGT. The CDR3 runs 14 residues. With 4 bases removed from V and 6 bases from J, the gap between germline ends came to 14 bases. CDR3 in DNA: TGTGCCAGCAGTGTAAAGGGGGATCACGATACGCAGTATTTT. Protein sequence: CASSVKGDHDTQYF.

This clone was seen only a few times. A clone one base away is much larger, so this may be a read error. The conserved final phenylalanine or tryptophan is absent from the CDR3, which likely points to a read error. This chain joins TRBV20-1 and TRBJ2-5; 7 bases match TRBD2. The CDR3 is made up of 12 amino acids. Per germline, CDR1 DFQATT and CDR2 SNEGSKA (reference sequence). The junction had 1 base not matched to a gene; V was cut back by 1 base and J by 5 bases. CDR3 coding DNA: TGCAGTGCTAGAGTGGGGGGGGAGACCCAGTACCTC. This sequence encodes CSARVGGETQYL.

This clone was recorded at least ten times. The chain couples TRBV20-1 to TRBJ2-2, with D maybe TRBD2 (6 bases). The germline V and J ends were trimmed by 3 bases and 3 bases, with 8 bases remaining between them. Germline V lookup: CDR1 DFQATT, CDR2 SNEGSKA (reference sequence). The CDR3 length is 13 residues. The CDR3 DNA reads TGCAGTGCTAGGGGGGGAGACACCGGGGAGCTGTTTTTT. This gives the protein CSARGGDTGELFF.

The V and J genes are TRBV5-4 and TRBJ2-5; D is perhaps TRBD1 (6 bases). This CDR3 has 16 amino acids. Germline V gene data show CDR1 as SGHNT and CDR2 as YYREEE (reference sequence). V lost 6 bases and J lost 5, with 23 bases in between. CDR3: CASTMIGGGNGETQYF. CDR3 DNA: TGTGCCAGCACCATGATAGGTGGGGGCAATGGCGAGACCCAGTACTTC.

As to this clone: The conserved phenylalanine or tryptophan normally closing the CDR3 is absent here, so this likely arose from a read error. The DNA is left out, because the CDR3 cannot be placed on it with certainty; the CDR3 is given as TCRdb lists it. This chain joins TRBV20-1 and TRBJ2-5; the table's D call of TRBD1 was not tested on the DNA. Including both end residues, the CDR3 is 15 amino acids long. Germline V CDR1 and CDR2: DFQATT, SNEGSKA (reference sequence). The CDR3 loop reads CSASEQVLKQETQDY.

A word on this clone: Relative to the germline gene, one junction end is altered; a read error may explain this. The V gene is TRBV12-3 or TRBV12-4, the J gene TRBJ2-2; the match to TRBD2 covers 7 bases. This CDR3 spans 18 amino acids. As DNA, the CDR3 is TGTGCCAGCAGGTTAAGCCGACCGGGACTACGTCTGGCCGGGGATCTGTTTTTT. Translating it yields CASRLSRPGLRLAGDLFF.